A single T cell receptor (beta chain) is shown here with its context. Germline V gives CDR1 SGHTA, CDR2 FQGTGA. J lost 6 bases, V lost 6 bases, and 2 bases had no gene match. This CDR3 has 14 residues. This entry is derived from a study of blood T cells in healthy people across ages. The use of a sample-barcoded 5' primer and a J-beta primer mix characterized a second PCR of roughly 7 to 11 cycles. MiXCR was run by TCRdb on the 5' RACE reads, yielding one entry per CDR3 protein. The sample shows 600,000 to 850,000 distinct CDR3 sequences, 40% to 45% of them seen only once. The receptor was isolated from a woman aged 60-75 years in good health. Sequencing was performed on blood. V gene TRBV7-3 combines with J gene TRBJ2-2; TRBD2 matches at 12 bases. CDR3 residues: CASRLAGGAGELFF. The CDR3 coding sequence is TGTGCCAGCAGACTAGCGGGAGGCGCCGGGGAGCTGTTTTTT.